The 29 T cell receptor beta chains reported below all come from one sample, sequenced in a study of blood T cell repertoires in COVID-19. Assay: immunoSEQ multiplex PCR; the TCRdb copy retains only in-frame clones and omits some. This repertoire shows 150,000 to 200,000 clones, roughly three quarters found once; its top ten account for 17%. The sequenced material came from peripheral blood. The receptors stem from a man in his fifties or sixties with active or convalescent COVID-19.

This clone was counted between two and nine times. The V call is TRBV7-2, the J call TRBJ2-1, with unresolved D. The CDR3 contains 15 residues. V lost 2 bases to trimming and J lost 0 bases, with 8 bases between them. Germline V gene sequence: CDR1 SGHTA, CDR2 FQGNSA. CDR3 DNA: TGTGCCAGCAGCTTACAATTTAGCTCCTACAATGAGCAGTTCTTC. This encodes CASSLQFSSYNEQFF.

The genes are TRBV18 and TRBJ1-1; TRBD1 matches at 7 bases. The J segment lost 11 bases and the V segment lost 1 base, leaving 10 bases of the junction unmatched. Germline V gene lookup returns CDR1 KGHSH and CDR2 LQKENI. This CDR3 is built from 14 residues. This CDR3 is CASSPLQFTGAAFF. The CDR3 DNA is TGTGCCAGCTCACCACTACAATTCACAGGGGCGGCTTTCTTT.

The rearrangement uses TRBV29-1 and TRBJ2-3; a weak D match, TRBD1 (6 bases). The germline CDR1 and CDR2 sequences are SQVTM and ANQGSEA. The CDR3 is 13 amino acids. Trimming left V 4 bases short and J 1 base short, with 9 bases between. Here the CDR3 reads CSVVGGGTDTQYF. CDR3 coding DNA: TGCAGCGTTGTTGGGGGCGGCACAGATACGCAGTATTTT.

The table lists this clone with a few counts. The rearrangement links TRBV5-4 to TRBJ1-1, with a possible D match to TRBD1 (6 bases). V was pared by 4 bases and J by 5 bases, with 18 bases between. The germline V gene has CDR1 SGHNT and CDR2 YYREEE (reference sequence). The CDR3 consists of 15 residues. This CDR3 is CASSPPGAEGTEAFF. The DNA for the CDR3 is TGTGCCAGCAGCCCCCCAGGGGCCGAGGGGACTGAAGCTTTCTTT.

The genes are TRBV5-4 and TRBJ2-1; 10 bases are a match to TRBD2. V trimming: 3 bases; J trimming: 5 bases; junction bases outside the gene matches: 5. The V gene's germline CDR1 is SGHNT and CDR2 YYREEE (reference sequence). There are 15 residues in the CDR3. This CDR3 reads CASSSGLARNNEQFF. The CDR3 DNA sequence: TGTGCCAGCAGCTCGGGACTAGCGCGGAACAATGAGCAGTTCTTC.

J is TRBJ1-3 and V is TRBV27; D perhaps matches TRBD1 (6 bases). V lost 6 bases and J lost 0, with 15 bases in between. The germline V gene encodes CDR1 MNHEY and CDR2 SMNVEV (reference sequence). There are 16 residues in the CDR3. Written as DNA, the CDR3 is TGTGCCAGCAGACCGGCCACAGGGCGCTCTGGAAACACCATATATTTT. Amino acids: CASRPATGRSGNTIYF.

The chain combines TRBV7-2 with TRBJ2-5, with D tentatively TRBD2 (6 bases). The CDR3 runs 14 residues. Germline CDR1 SGHTA, CDR2 FQGNSA. V lost 8 bases and J lost 1, with 14 bases in between. In DNA, the CDR3 is TGTGCCAGCGGGATCGGGCGGGGCCAAGAGACCCAGTACTTC. This sequence encodes CASGIGRGQETQYF.

The chain couples TRBV27 to TRBJ2-1; possibly TRBD1 for D (5 bases). V gave up 0 bases and J gave up 3 bases, with 6 bases separating them. The germline CDR1 and CDR2 sequences are MNHEY and SMNVEV (reference sequence). The CDR3 runs to 14 residues. CDR3 region: CASSLSGVYNEQFF. The CDR3 DNA reads as TGTGCCAGCAGTTTATCAGGGGTCTACAATGAGCAGTTCTTC.

The chain has TRBV19 and TRBJ1-5; 9 nucleotides line up with TRBD1. CDR1 LNHDA and CDR2 SQIVND come from the germline V gene (reference sequence). Losses at the gene ends were 5 bases for V and 1 base for J; bases not matched to a gene: 6. The CDR3 extends over 16 amino acids. In DNA, the CDR3 is TGTGCCAGTAGTCCATACGGGACAGGGAGCAATCAGCCCCAGCATTTT. This encodes CASSPYGTGSNQPQHF.

This clone was seen a single time. This chain connects TRBV30 to TRBJ2-6; TRBD2 matches 8 bases. This CDR3 is built from 19 residues. Germline CDR1 reads GTSNPN; CDR2 reads SVGIG (reference sequence). V was clipped by 0 bases and J by 0 bases; unmatched bases: 10. The CDR3 region has the DNA TGTGCCTGGAGTGTATCTAGCGGGTCCTTATTCTCTGGGGCCAACGTCCTGACTTTC. This encodes CAWSVSSGSLFSGANVLTF.

The rearrangement links TRBV5-4 to TRBJ1-6, with a possible D match to TRBD1 (6 bases). V was pared by 3 bases and J by 6 bases, with 16 bases between. Germline values: CDR1 SGHNT, CDR2 YYREEE (reference sequence). This CDR3 comprises 16 residues. The CDR3 DNA reads TGTGCCAGCAGCTACCAAGGACAGTCGGGTAATTCACCCCTCCACTTT. Amino acids: CASSYQGQSGNSPLHF.

V and J are TRBV18 and TRBJ2-1; D is possibly TRBD2 (5 bases). CDR3 length equals 15 residues. Germline values: CDR1 KGHSH, CDR2 LQKENI. Between the trimmed V and J ends, which lost 4 bases and 5 bases, there was a span of 15 bases. CDR3 sequence reads: CASSLRGPVDNEQFF. The DNA of the CDR3 is TGTGCCAGCTCACTCCGGGGTCCGGTGGACAATGAGCAGTTCTTC.

The chain links TRBV7-8 to TRBJ1-5; 8 nucleotides match TRBD1. The CDR3 is 17 residues long. With V trimmed by 5 bases and J by 4 bases, 13 bases remained unmatched. From germline, CDR1 is SGHVS and CDR2 FQNEAQ. CDR3 DNA: TGTGCCAGCAGCCTATCGAAGCCGGGACAGGCTAATCAGCCCCAGCATTTT. This encodes CASSLSKPGQANQPQHF.

This clone was seen once. The chain uses TRBV19 and TRBJ2-7; TRBD2 agrees at 7 bases. The CDR3 has 13 residues. The V gene end was trimmed by 7 bases and the J gene end by 1 base; junction bases not matched to a gene: 4. Germline loops: CDR1 LNHDA, CDR2 SQIVND (reference sequence). The CDR3, as DNA: TGTGCCAGTACGGGGGGTAAGTCCTACGAGCAGTACTTC. It codes for CASTGGKSYEQYF.

The chain combines TRBV24-1 with TRBJ1-5; 7 positions agree with TRBD1. With V trimmed by 5 bases and J by 6 bases, 9 bases remained unmatched. The CDR3 runs 15 residues. Germline V lookup: CDR1 KGHDR, CDR2 SFDVKD. The CDR3 here is CATSGGDRSLQPQHF. CDR3 bases: TGTGCCACCAGTGGTGGGGACAGATCGCTTCAGCCCCAGCATTTT.

The sample holds a few counts of this clone. The V call is TRBV11-2, the J call TRBJ2-3; D not resolved. V was trimmed by 5 bases and J by 1 base, leaving 4 bases between them. This CDR3 comprises 12 residues. Germline-derived CDR1 and CDR2 are SGHAT and FQNNGV. In DNA form, the CDR3 reads TGTGCCAGCAGCCCGGGCACAGATACGCAGTATTTT. Protein: CASSPGTDTQYF.

The CDR3 region is CASSLDGANTDTQYF. The DNA for the CDR3 is TGTGCCAGCAGCTTGGATGGGGCTAACACAGATACGCAGTATTTT. The genes are TRBV7-9 and TRBJ2-3, with D tentatively TRBD1 (5 bases). V was pared by 3 bases and J by 2 bases, with 12 bases between. The germline gives CDR1 SEHNR, CDR2 FQNEAQ (reference sequence). The CDR3 has 15 amino acids.

In this sample, this clone turned up once. The gene calls are TRBV11-2 and TRBJ2-7; no definite D call. The CDR3 is made up of 15 amino acids. Germline V gene sequence: CDR1 SGHAT, CDR2 FQNNGV. Trimming pared 4 bases from V and 7 bases from J, leaving 20 bases between. The CDR3, as DNA: TGTGCCAGCAGCTACCGGCCAGGAACGAACCCTGAGCAGTACTTC. It translates to CASSYRPGTNPEQYF.

The chain couples TRBV5-4 to TRBJ2-3, with D tentatively TRBD2 (5 bases). V gave up 4 bases and J gave up 6 bases, with 18 bases separating them. This CDR3 region has 15 residues. CDR1 is SGHNT, CDR2 YYREEE, per germline (reference sequence). CDR3 sequence (DNA): TGTGCCAGCAGCCCCATAAGCGGTAGGCAGGATACGCAGTATTTT. Translated: CASSPISGRQDTQYF. Filled out from reference TRBV5-4 and TRBJ2-3, the complete variable domain reads ETGVTQSPTHLIKTRGQQVTLRCSSQSGHNTVSWYQQALGQGPQFIFQYYREEENGRGNFPPRFSGLQFPNYSSELNVNALELDDSALYLCASSPISGRQDTQYFGPGTRLTVL.

V usage is TRBV4-2 and J usage is TRBJ1-6; D possibly corresponds to TRBD1 (5 bases). The CDR3 spans 18 residues. Looked up from germline, CDR1 is LGHNA and CDR2 is YNFKEQ. V lost 0 bases to trimming and J lost 4 bases, with 16 bases between them. CDR3 residues: CASSQEVTGGRYNSPLHF. CDR3 nucleotides: TGTGCCAGCAGCCAAGAGGTGACCGGGGGTCGGTATAATTCACCCCTCCACTTT.

The chain recombines TRBV20-1 with TRBJ2-5; 7 bases are a match to TRBD2. The germline V gene encodes CDR1 DFQATT and CDR2 SNEGSKA (reference sequence). The junction had 11 bases not matched to a gene; V was cut back by 3 bases and J by 4 bases. This CDR3 has 15 residues. The CDR3 region is CSASAGRVSGETQYF. The DNA for the CDR3 is TGCAGTGCTAGTGCAGGGAGGGTGTCGGGAGAGACCCAGTACTTC.

This clone appeared a single time. The chain employs TRBV7-9 and TRBJ2-7; 8 bases map to TRBD2. The trim removed 5 bases at V and 3 bases at J, leaving 9 bases unmatched. Germline CDR1 and CDR2: SEHNR and FQNEAQ (reference sequence). The CDR3 is 15 amino acids. As DNA, the CDR3 is TGTGCCAGCAGCCCCGGGGTAGCGGGAAGCTACGAGCAGTACTTC. This codes for CASSPGVAGSYEQYF.

In this sample, this clone turned up once. The gene calls are TRBV4-3 and TRBJ2-3; TRBD2 is a possible D gene (6 bases). There are 15 residues in the CDR3. Germline loops: CDR1 LGHNA, CDR2 YSLEER. V lost 4 bases, J lost 0 bases, and 11 bases lay in between. The CDR3 DNA sequence: TGCGCCAGCAGCCCCCTTCGGGAGAGCACAGATACGCAGTATTTT. This translates into CASSPLRESTDTQYF.

This clone came up a few times. V gene TRBV19 combines with J gene TRBJ1-5, with D tentatively TRBD1 (5 bases). The CDR3 is made up of 13 amino acids. CDR1 and CDR2 from the germline V gene are LNHDA and SQIVND (reference sequence). Trimming took 3 bases from V and 6 from J, leaving 9 bases between them. CDR3: CASSMLRGQPQHF. The CDR3, as DNA: TGTGCCAGTAGTATGTTAAGGGGTCAGCCCCAGCATTTT.

The rearrangement uses TRBV5-4 and TRBJ2-7, with a possible D match to TRBD1 (6 bases). The V and J ends lost 0 bases and 5 bases respectively, with 18 bases between them. Germline CDR1 reads SGHNT; CDR2 reads YYREEE (reference sequence). The length of the CDR3 is 16 residues. CDR3 amino acids: CASSLGSGAVGNEQYF. The CDR3 coding sequence is TGTGCCAGCAGCTTGGGGTCAGGGGCCGTTGGGAACGAGCAGTACTTC.

The chain employs TRBV19 and TRBJ2-3; a possible D gene is TRBD2 (5 bases). Germline-derived CDR1 and CDR2 are LNHDA and SQIVND (reference sequence). The CDR3 covers 18 residues. The V end was cut by 3 bases, the J end by 4 bases, with 23 bases between. The CDR3: CASSIFITAAFGADTQYF. The DNA of the CDR3 is TGTGCCAGTAGTATCTTCATAACAGCGGCTTTCGGCGCAGATACGCAGTATTTT.

This chain uses TRBV9 with TRBJ2-7; 8 positions agree with TRBD2. The CDR3 sequence is 14 residues long. The V gene end was trimmed by 0 bases and the J gene end by 7 bases; junction bases not matched to a gene: 6. The germline V gene has CDR1 SGDLS and CDR2 YYNGEE. The CDR3 DNA reads TGTGCCAGCAGCGTAGACCAGCGGGAGCGGGAGCAGTACTTC. Translation gives CASSVDQREREQYF.

The rearrangement uses TRBV6-5 and TRBJ2-7, with D perhaps TRBD1 (6 bases). Trimming removed 8 bases from V and 5 bases from J, with 13 bases in between. Looked up from germline, CDR1 is MNHEY and CDR2 is SVGAGI. The CDR3 sequence is 12 residues long. This CDR3 is CASQTGRDEQYF. CDR3 nucleotides: TGTGCCAGCCAGACAGGTCGGGACGAGCAGTACTTC.

This clone occurred a few times. This chain connects TRBV19 to TRBJ2-7, with 9 bases fitting TRBD2. The CDR3 contains 14 residues. J lost 7 bases, V lost 3 bases, and 7 bases had no gene match. Germline assignment: CDR1 LNHDA and CDR2 SQIVND (reference sequence). CDR3 amino acids: CASSMGVTSGEQYF. The CDR3 coding sequence is TGTGCCAGTAGTATGGGGGTGACTAGCGGAGAGCAGTACTTC.